These T cell receptor beta chains were read from a single sample in a study of response to subunit inactivated influenza vaccine. From the RT-PCR reads, TCRdb called clonotypes with MiXCR, one entry per CDR3 protein. Among hundreds of thousands of distinct CDR3 sequences, more than 11% were seen once, and the ten largest hold 6.5% to 8.5%. The source material was PBMCs from blood, sampled around 15 days before vaccination. The receptors derive from a man aged 45-65 years who received an inactivated influenza vaccine. Each CDR3 is given with its conserved first and last residue. A D gene is named only where the DNA matches it firmly. Rows may omit the clone size; those that give it use once, few, many or a size class.

cdr3_aa: CASSLEGDAYEQYF
cdr3_nt: TGTGCCAGCAGCTTAGAGGGCGACGCTTACGAGCAGTACTTC
v_call: TRBV7-2
j_call: TRBJ2-7
clone_size: few
d_call: -

cdr3_aa: CASSALGGDSYNEQFF
cdr3_nt: TGTGCCAGCAGCGCCCTCGGGGGGGACTCCTACAATGAGCAGTTCTTC
v_call: TRBV5-5
j_call: TRBJ2-1
clone_size: few
d_call: TRBD2

cdr3_aa: CASSLIQGAGELFF
cdr3_nt: TGTGCCAGCAGCTTAATTCAGGGGGCCGGGGAGCTGTTTTTT
v_call: TRBV7-2
j_call: TRBJ2-2
clone_size: many
d_call: TRBD1

cdr3_aa: CASSYATGEEEKLFF
cdr3_nt: TGTGCCAGCAGTTACGCCACAGGGGAGGAAGAAAAACTGTTTTTT
v_call: TRBV6-5
j_call: TRBJ1-4
clone_size: many
d_call: TRBD1

cdr3_aa: CASSKGGIHGADTQYF
cdr3_nt: TGTGCCAGCAGCAAAGGGGGGATCCACGGAGCAGATACGCAGTATTTT
v_call: TRBV2
j_call: TRBJ2-3
clone_size: few
d_call: -

cdr3_aa: CASDGTSGTDTQYF
cdr3_nt: TGTGCCAGCGACGGGACTAGCGGGACAGATACGCAGTATTTT
v_call: TRBV2
j_call: TRBJ2-3
clone_size: -
d_call: TRBD2

cdr3_aa: CAISEENYGYTF
cdr3_nt: TGTGCCATCAGTGAGGAGAACTATGGCTACACCTTC
v_call: TRBV10-3
j_call: TRBJ1-2
clone_size: few
d_call: -

cdr3_aa: CASSLLLAGGEAKEQYF
cdr3_nt: TGCGCCAGCAGCTTGCTACTAGCGGGAGGGGAGGCAAAGGAGCAGTACTTC
v_call: TRBV5-1
j_call: TRBJ2-7
clone_size: -
d_call: TRBD2

cdr3_aa: CASKPPGLYNEQFF
cdr3_nt: TGTGCCAGTAAACCCCCGGGACTATACAATGAGCAGTTCTTC
v_call: TRBV19
j_call: TRBJ2-1
clone_size: -
d_call: TRBD2

cdr3_aa: CASSLGPSRAFF
cdr3_nt: TGCGCCAGCAGCCTGGGACCGTCTCGGGCTTTCTTT
v_call: TRBV5-1
j_call: TRBJ1-1
clone_size: -
d_call: -

cdr3_aa: CASSPRDGRIQYF
cdr3_nt: TGTGCCAGTAGTCCCCGGGACGGCCGAATTCAGTACTTC
v_call: TRBV19
j_call: TRBJ2-4
clone_size: -
d_call: -

cdr3_aa: CASSEGRRYYGYTF
cdr3_nt: TGCGCCAGCAGTGAGGGCAGGAGGTACTATGGCTACACCTTC
v_call: TRBV4-3
j_call: TRBJ1-2
clone_size: -
d_call: -

cdr3_aa: CASSLDISGYGYTF
cdr3_nt: TGTGCCAGCAGCTTGGACATAAGCGGCTATGGCTACACCTTC
v_call: TRBV11-1
j_call: TRBJ1-2
clone_size: many
d_call: -

cdr3_aa: CASRERRTRTDQTYEQYF
cdr3_nt: TGTGCCAGCAGAGAACGAAGAACCCGGACAGACCAAACCTACGAGCAGTACTTC
v_call: TRBV2
j_call: TRBJ2-7
clone_size: once
d_call: -

cdr3_aa: CASSDPRTTNTGELFF
cdr3_nt: TGCGCCAGCAGCGACCCTAGGACTACGAACACCGGGGAGCTGTTTTTT
v_call: TRBV5-1
j_call: TRBJ2-2
clone_size: -
d_call: -

cdr3_aa: CASSAGTSNTGELFF
cdr3_nt: TGCGCCAGCAGCGCCGGGACTAGCAACACCGGGGAGCTGTTTTTT
v_call: TRBV5-1
j_call: TRBJ2-2
clone_size: many
d_call: TRBD2

cdr3_aa: CASSLVAGVAGGPLEQFF
cdr3_nt: TGTGCCAGCAGCTTAGTCGCGGGGGTTGCGGGGGGTCCACTGGAGCAGTTCTTC
v_call: TRBV7-2
j_call: TRBJ2-1
clone_size: few
d_call: TRBD2

cdr3_aa: CASSLGDRAREQYF
cdr3_nt: TGTGCCAGCAGTTTAGGAGACAGGGCCCGAGAGCAGTACTTC
v_call: TRBV28
j_call: TRBJ2-7
clone_size: -
d_call: TRBD1

cdr3_aa: CASSLIRGNTEAFF
cdr3_nt: TGTGCCAGCAGCCTCATCCGGGGGAACACTGAAGCTTTCTTT
v_call: TRBV7-9
j_call: TRBJ1-1
clone_size: -
d_call: -

cdr3_aa: CSVSEGADGYGYTF
cdr3_nt: TGCAGCGTCTCTGAGGGGGCGGATGGCTATGGCTACACCTTC
v_call: TRBV29-1
j_call: TRBJ1-2
clone_size: few
d_call: TRBD1

cdr3_aa: CASSLRSEAGGYTEAFF
cdr3_nt: TGTGCCAGCAGCTTGCGATCTGAGGCAGGGGGCTACACTGAAGCTTTCTTT
v_call: TRBV7-6
j_call: TRBJ1-1
clone_size: few
d_call: TRBD1

cdr3_aa: CASSPERRTGSSYNEQFF
cdr3_nt: TGTGCCAGCAGCCCTGAAAGAAGGACAGGGAGCTCCTACAATGAGCAGTTCTTC
v_call: TRBV11-2
j_call: TRBJ2-1
clone_size: -
d_call: TRBD1

cdr3_aa: CASSLATGTPRVLTF
cdr3_nt: TGCGCCAGCAGCTTGGCGACAGGTACCCCACGGGTCCTGACTTTC
v_call: TRBV5-1
j_call: TRBJ2-6
clone_size: -
d_call: -

cdr3_aa: CASSRRGQFTDTQYF
cdr3_nt: TGTGCCAGCAGCCGCCGGGGACAGTTCACAGATACGCAGTATTTT
v_call: TRBV4-2
j_call: TRBJ2-3
clone_size: -
d_call: TRBD1

cdr3_aa: CAIQGQGTYEQYF
cdr3_nt: TGTGCCATACAAGGACAAGGAACCTACGAGCAGTACTTC
v_call: TRBV28
j_call: TRBJ2-7
clone_size: many
d_call: -

cdr3_aa: CASRDSGPYEQYF
cdr3_nt: TGTGCCAGCAGAGACTCGGGACCCTACGAGCAGTACTTC
v_call: TRBV2
j_call: TRBJ2-7
clone_size: few
d_call: -

cdr3_aa: CASSPRSNANTGELFF
cdr3_nt: TGTGCCAGCTCACCGCGAAGCAACGCGAACACCGGGGAGCTGTTTTTT
v_call: TRBV18
j_call: TRBJ2-2
clone_size: few
d_call: -

cdr3_aa: CARSLTRQGADTEAFF
cdr3_nt: TGTGCCAGGAGCCTAACCCGACAGGGGGCGGACACTGAAGCTTTCTTT
v_call: TRBV9
j_call: TRBJ1-1
clone_size: -
d_call: TRBD1

cdr3_aa: CASSLSRGAHTEAFF
cdr3_nt: TGTGCCAGCAGCTTATCTAGGGGGGCCCACACTGAAGCTTTCTTT
v_call: TRBV5-6
j_call: TRBJ1-1
clone_size: few
d_call: -

cdr3_aa: CATSDLDGSSYNEQFF
cdr3_nt: TGTGCCACCAGTGATTTAGACGGGAGCTCCTACAATGAGCAGTTCTTC
v_call: TRBV24-1
j_call: TRBJ2-1
clone_size: few
d_call: -

cdr3_aa: CSARLAGGTDTQYF
cdr3_nt: TGCAGTGCTAGACTAGCGGGGGGCACAGATACGCAGTATTTT
v_call: TRBV20-1
j_call: TRBJ2-3
clone_size: many
d_call: TRBD2

cdr3_aa: CSATFADQPQHF
cdr3_nt: TGCAGTGCTACCTTCGCCGATCAGCCCCAGCATTTT
v_call: TRBV20-1
j_call: TRBJ1-5
clone_size: -
d_call: -

cdr3_aa: CATSRGGKLAGGLNEQFF
cdr3_nt: TGTGCCACCAGCAGAGGGGGGAAATTGGCGGGAGGGCTAAATGAGCAGTTCTTC
v_call: TRBV15
j_call: TRBJ2-1
clone_size: -
d_call: TRBD2

cdr3_aa: CASSQMQSANEKLFF
cdr3_nt: TGTGCCAGCAGCCAGATGCAGAGCGCCAATGAAAAACTGTTTTTT
v_call: TRBV14
j_call: TRBJ1-4
clone_size: -
d_call: -

cdr3_aa: CASSPWDREGAFF
cdr3_nt: TGTGCCAGCAGCCCCTGGGACAGGGAAGGAGCTTTCTTT
v_call: TRBV7-9
j_call: TRBJ1-1
clone_size: many
d_call: TRBD1

cdr3_aa: CSVSRDSNYGYTF
cdr3_nt: TGCAGCGTCTCCCGGGACAGTAACTATGGCTACACCTTC
v_call: TRBV29-1
j_call: TRBJ1-2
clone_size: many
d_call: TRBD1

cdr3_aa: CASSEHLAAYEQYF
cdr3_nt: TGTGCCAGCAGCGAGCATTTGGCAGCCTACGAGCAGTACTTC
v_call: TRBV9
j_call: TRBJ2-7
clone_size: few
d_call: -

cdr3_aa: CASSLGGYNEQFF
cdr3_nt: TGTGCCAGCAGCTTAGGGGGATACAATGAGCAGTTCTTC
v_call: TRBV5-1
j_call: TRBJ2-1
clone_size: many
d_call: -

cdr3_aa: CASSQEVGFGYNEQFF
cdr3_nt: TGCGCCAGCAGCCAAGAAGTAGGGTTTGGCTACAATGAGCAGTTCTTC
v_call: TRBV4-3
j_call: TRBJ2-1
clone_size: few
d_call: -

cdr3_aa: CASSVFGRGLIGEQYF
cdr3_nt: TGTGCCAGCAGTGTGTTCGGCAGGGGCCTCATCGGCGAGCAGTACTTC
v_call: TRBV5-6
j_call: TRBJ2-7
clone_size: -
d_call: -